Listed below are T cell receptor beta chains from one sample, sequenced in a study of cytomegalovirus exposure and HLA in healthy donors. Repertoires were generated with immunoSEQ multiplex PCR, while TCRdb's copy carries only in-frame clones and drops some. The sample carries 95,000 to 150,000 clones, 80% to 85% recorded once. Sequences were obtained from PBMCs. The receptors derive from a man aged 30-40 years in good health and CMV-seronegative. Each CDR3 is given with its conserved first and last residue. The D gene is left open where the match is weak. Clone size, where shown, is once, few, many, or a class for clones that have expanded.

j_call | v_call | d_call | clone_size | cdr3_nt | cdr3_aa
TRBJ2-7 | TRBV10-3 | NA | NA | TGTGCCATTAAGGCAGGGGTCGAGACCTACGAGCAGTACTTC | CAIKAGVETYEQYF
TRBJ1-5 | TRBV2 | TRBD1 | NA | TGTGCCAGCAGGGTGGACAGGGGTTGGGGGGGCAATCAGCCCCAGCATTTT | CASRVDRGWGGNQPQHF
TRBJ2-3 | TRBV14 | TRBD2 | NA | TGTGCCAGCAGCCCCTTAGCGGGTAAGGGCACAGATACGCAGTATTTT | CASSPLAGKGTDTQYF
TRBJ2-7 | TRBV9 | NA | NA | TGTGCCAGCAGCGAGGGCGGGGACGGCTACGAGCAGTACTTC | CASSEGGDGYEQYF
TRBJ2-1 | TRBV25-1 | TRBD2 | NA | TGTGCCAGCAGTACTAGCGGGGCCCTCTCCTACAATGAGCAGTTCTTC | CASSTSGALSYNEQFF
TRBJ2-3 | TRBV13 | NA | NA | TGTGCCAGCAGCTTAGGCGTGGAGGTCGGGGAGTATTTT | CASSLGVEVGEYF
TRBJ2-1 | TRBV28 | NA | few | TGTGCCAGCAGTCCCCCCAGGGCAGACAATGAGCAGTTCTTC | CASSPPRADNEQFF
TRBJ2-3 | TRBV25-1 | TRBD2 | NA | TGTGCCAGCAGTGAAGGGCTAGCGGGGAGCACAGATACGCAGTATTTT | CASSEGLAGSTDTQYF
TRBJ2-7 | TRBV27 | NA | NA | TGTGCCAGCAGTTTATCTCGGTCCTACGAGCAGTACTTC | CASSLSRSYEQYF
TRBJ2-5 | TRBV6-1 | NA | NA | TGTGCCAGCAGTTTTGCCGTCGAGTGGGAGACCCAGTACTTC | CASSFAVEWETQYF
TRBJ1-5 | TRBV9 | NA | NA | TGTGCCAGCAGCGCCCTCGGGAATAGCAATCAGCCCCAGCATTTT | CASSALGNSNQPQHF
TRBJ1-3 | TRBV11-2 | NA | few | TGTGCCAGCAGCTCCGGGTCCTCTGGAAACACCATATATTTT | CASSSGSSGNTIYF
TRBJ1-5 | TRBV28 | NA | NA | TGTGCCAGCAGTGGGATCTGGACAGATAGGGGCGGTCAGCCCCAGCATTTT | CASSGIWTDRGGQPQHF
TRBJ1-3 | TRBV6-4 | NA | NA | TGTGCCAGCAGGTTTCAGGGTACTCACTCTGGAAACACCATATATTTT | CASRFQGTHSGNTIYF
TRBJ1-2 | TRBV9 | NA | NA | TGTGCCAGCAGCGTAGGGTCTCAGGGAGGTTGGGGCTACACCTTC | CASSVGSQGGWGYTF
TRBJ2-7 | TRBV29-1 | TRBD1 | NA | TGCAGCGTTCGGACAGGGGGACTGTTCGGGCAGTACTTC | CSVRTGGLFGQYF
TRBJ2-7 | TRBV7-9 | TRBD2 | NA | TGTGCCAGCAGCTTAGTGCTTAGCGGGGTCGGCAACGAGCAGTACTTC | CASSLVLSGVGNEQYF
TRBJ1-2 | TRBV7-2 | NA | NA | TGTGCCAGCAGCTTAGCGCACCAGGGTACCATCTATGGCTACACCTTC | CASSLAHQGTIYGYTF
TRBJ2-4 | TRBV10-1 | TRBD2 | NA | TGCGCCAGCAGCCACATAGCCAATCGGACTAGCGGGGGGGTAGCCAAAAACAGTCAGTACTTC | CASSHIANRTSGGVAKNSQYF
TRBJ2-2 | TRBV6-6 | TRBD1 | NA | TGTGCCAGCACTAAGGGTAGGGGGCAGGCCGGGGAGCTGTTTTTT | CASTKGRGQAGELFF
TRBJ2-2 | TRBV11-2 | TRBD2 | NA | TGTGCCACCGCCGGGGGGGGAAACACCGGGGAGCTGTTTTTT | CATAGGGNTGELFF
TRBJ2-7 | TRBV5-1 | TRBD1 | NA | TGCGCCAGCAGCTCTCCCGGGACAGGGTCCTACGAGCAGTACTTC | CASSSPGTGSYEQYF
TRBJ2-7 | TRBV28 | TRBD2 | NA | TGTGCCAGCAGTTGGGTCGGGGGGAGCGGCGAGCAGTACTTC | CASSWVGGSGEQYF
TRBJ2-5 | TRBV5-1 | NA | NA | TGCGCCAGCAGCCCTACTACCCAAGAGACCCAGTACTTC | CASSPTTQETQYF
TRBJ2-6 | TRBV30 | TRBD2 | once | TGTGCCTGGACGGGGGGGAACTCTGGGGCCAACGTCCTGACTTTC | CAWTGGNSGANVLTF